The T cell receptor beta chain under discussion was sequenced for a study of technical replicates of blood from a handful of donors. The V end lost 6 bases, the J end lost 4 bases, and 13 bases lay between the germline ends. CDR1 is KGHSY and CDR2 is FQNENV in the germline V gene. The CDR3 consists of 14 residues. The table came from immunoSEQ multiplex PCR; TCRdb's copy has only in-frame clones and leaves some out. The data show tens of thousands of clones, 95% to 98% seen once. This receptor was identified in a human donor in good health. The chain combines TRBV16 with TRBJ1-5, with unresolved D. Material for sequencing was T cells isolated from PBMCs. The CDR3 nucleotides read TGTGCCAGCAGTCCGGGTCCCAGAAATCAGCCCCAGCATTTT. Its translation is CASSPGPRNQPQHF.